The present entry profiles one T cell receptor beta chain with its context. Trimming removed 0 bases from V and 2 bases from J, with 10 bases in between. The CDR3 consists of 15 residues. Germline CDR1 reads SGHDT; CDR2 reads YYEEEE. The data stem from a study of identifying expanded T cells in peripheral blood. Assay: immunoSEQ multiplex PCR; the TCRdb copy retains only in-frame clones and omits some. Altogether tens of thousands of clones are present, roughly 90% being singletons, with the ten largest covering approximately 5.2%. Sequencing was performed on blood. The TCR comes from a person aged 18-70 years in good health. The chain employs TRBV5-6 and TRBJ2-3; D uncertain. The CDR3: CASSLVSSYTDTQYF. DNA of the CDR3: TGTGCCAGCAGCTTGGTTTCTTCCTACACAGATACGCAGTATTTT.